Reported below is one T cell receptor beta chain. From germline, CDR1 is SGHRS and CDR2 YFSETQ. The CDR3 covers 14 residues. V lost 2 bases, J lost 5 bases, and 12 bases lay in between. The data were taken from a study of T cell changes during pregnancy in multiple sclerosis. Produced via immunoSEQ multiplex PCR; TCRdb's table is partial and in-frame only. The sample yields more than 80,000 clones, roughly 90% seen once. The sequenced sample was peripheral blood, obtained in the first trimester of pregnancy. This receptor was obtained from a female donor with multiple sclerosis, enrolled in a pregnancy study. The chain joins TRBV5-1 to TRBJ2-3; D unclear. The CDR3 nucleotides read TGCGCCAGCAGCTTCGCGAGTCTAGGAGATACGCAGTATTTT. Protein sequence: CASSFASLGDTQYF.